The next 24 T cell receptor beta chains were all read from a single sample in a study of Graves' ophthalmopathy and Graves' hyperthyroidism. From RNA, the CDR3 regions of TCR beta chains were amplified and sequenced. The library came from an HTBI-primed first-round RT-PCR and a second-round multiplex PCR. MiXCR was run by TCRdb on the multiplex PCR reads, yielding one entry per CDR3 protein. The sample has around 1.1 million distinct CDR3 sequences, about 38% seen once. The sequencing sample was made of peripheral blood or thyroid tissue (not recorded which). These TCRs come from an adult man with Graves' hyperthyroidism.

This clonotype was counted between two and nine times. This chain connects TRBV9 to TRBJ2-5, with 11 positions matching TRBD1. The ends lost 4 bases at V and 4 bases at J; junction bases unmatched: 6. The germline V gene encodes CDR1 SGDLS and CDR2 YYNGEE. This CDR3 has 15 residues. CDR3 protein: CASSYGTGGRETQYF. As DNA, the CDR3 is TGTGCCAGCAGCTACGGGACAGGGGGACGAGAGACCCAGTACTTC.

At least ten counts were recorded for this clonotype. The chain links TRBV19 to TRBJ1-5, with 8 bases identical to TRBD1. CDR1 is LNHDA and CDR2 is SQIVND in the germline V gene (reference sequence). The CDR3 totals 18 residues. Trimming took 1 base from V and 5 from J; bases not matched to a gene: 13. The DNA for the CDR3 is TGTGCCAGTAGTATAGTTCGGACAGGGACGAGACGCGATCAGCCCCAGCATTTT. It specifies CASSIVRTGTRRDQPQHF.

This clonotype was detected ten times or more. The V call is TRBV7-6, the J call TRBJ2-7, with D hard to call. Trimming removed 7 bases from V and 2 bases from J, with 15 bases in between. The CDR3 loop spans 14 amino acids. CDR1 is SGHVS and CDR2 is FNYEAQ in the germline V gene. CDR3 residues: CASTKTQVAYEQYF. The CDR3 DNA follows: TGTGCCAGCACCAAAACGCAGGTAGCCTACGAGCAGTACTTC.

Turning to this clonotype: A read error may account for a junction end that differs from germline. This chain links TRBV7-2 with TRBJ1-5; TRBD1 matches at 8 bases. Germline assignment: CDR1 SGHTA and CDR2 FQGNSA. CDR3 length: 15 residues. Written as DNA, the CDR3 is TGTGCCAGCATCTCTCAGGGGGCCACCAATCAGTCCCAGCATTTT. This encodes CASISQGATNQSQHF.

The gene calls are TRBV25-1 and TRBJ1-1, with D perhaps TRBD1 (5 bases). There are 16 residues in the CDR3. Germline CDR1 and CDR2: MGHDK and SYGVNS. Trimming left V 4 bases short and J 5 bases short, with 20 bases between. CDR3: CASSGGDGGVRTEAFF. The CDR3 region has the DNA TGTGCCAGCAGTGGGGGGGACGGGGGGGTGAGGACTGAAGCTTTCTTT.

The chain recombines TRBV27 with TRBJ1-5; the D gene is possibly TRBD1 (5 bases). The CDR3 contains 14 residues. The ends were cut back, 6 bases at V and 4 bases at J, with 13 bases in the middle. The germline gives CDR1 MNHEY, CDR2 SMNVEV (reference sequence). CDR3 region: CASRGARGNQPQHF. The CDR3 region has the DNA TGTGCCAGCAGAGGGGCACGGGGTAATCAGCCCCAGCATTTT.

The chain combines TRBV7-8 with TRBJ1-2; D remains ambiguous. Germline assignment: CDR1 SGHVS and CDR2 FQNEAQ. CDR3 length equals 13 residues. Trimming removed 4 bases from V and 3 bases from J, with 9 bases in between. CDR3: CASSSFRDYGYTF. The DNA of the CDR3 is TGTGCCAGCAGCTCCTTCCGGGACTATGGCTACACCTTC.

At least ten counts were recorded for this clonotype. The genes are TRBV10-3 and TRBJ2-7; D gene ambiguous. Trimming removed 3 bases from V and 3 bases from J, with 6 bases in between. This CDR3 is 12 amino acids long. The germline V gene encodes CDR1 ENHRY and CDR2 SYGVKD. The CDR3 DNA reads as TGTGCCATCAGTGAAGGCGGCTACGAGCAGTACTTC. Protein sequence: CAISEGGYEQYF.

With respect to this clonotype: This may arise from a read error, as a much more abundant clone is one base away. V is TRBV7-2 and J is TRBJ2-7; maybe TRBD2 (7 bases). The length of the CDR3 is 14 residues. Deletions cut 5 bases from V and 2 bases from J, with 13 bases between. Germline V gives CDR1 SGHTA, CDR2 FQGNSA. CDR3 nucleotides: TGTGCCAGCAGCCCTGGGGGGGCCACCTACGAGCAGTACTTC. Its translation is CASSPGGATYEQYF.

This clonotype was counted a few times. The CDR3 spells CATSRDGQGAGGYTF. CDR3 bases: TGTGCCACCAGCAGAGATGGACAGGGGGCCGGAGGCTACACCTTC. The V gene is TRBV15, the J gene TRBJ1-2, with TRBD1 matching over 11 bases. The length of the CDR3 is 15 residues. Germline CDR1 LNHNV, CDR2 YYDKDF (reference sequence). With 0 bases clipped from V and 8 bases from J, the junction kept 5 bases outside the gene matches.

Only a few counts were recorded for this clonotype. V usage is TRBV12-3 or TRBV12-4 and J usage is TRBJ1-1, with D possibly TRBD1 on 5 matching bases. This CDR3 is 13 amino acids long. Trimming shortened V by 3 bases and J by 5 bases, and 10 bases separated the two germline ends. CDR3 DNA sequence: TGTGCCAGCAGTTTTCGGGGGAGAACTGAAGCTTTCTTT. Its protein product is CASSFRGRTEAFF.

This clonotype was recorded many times. The rearrangement uses TRBV7-8 and TRBJ2-2; TRBD2 aligns across 13 bases. CDR1 and CDR2 from the germline V gene are SGHVS and FQNEAQ. The CDR3 totals 15 residues. V lost 5 bases to trimming and J lost 6 bases; unmatched junction nucleotides: 3. The CDR3 region is CASSRTSGSSGELFF. In DNA form, the CDR3 reads TGTGCCAGCAGCCGGACTAGCGGGAGTTCCGGGGAGCTGTTTTTT.

This clonotype was found many times. This CDR3 is CASSPYRAGRNGNTIYF. Written as DNA, the CDR3 is TGTGCCAGCAGCCCGTACCGGGCCGGAAGGAATGGAAACACCATATATTTT. The chain combines TRBV7-8 with TRBJ1-3, with no clear D. The germline CDR1 and CDR2 sequences are SGHVS and FQNEAQ. The CDR3 runs 17 residues. V lost 5 bases to trimming and J lost 3 bases, with 20 bases between them.

The chain has TRBV19 and TRBJ1-1; possibly TRBD1 for D (5 bases). The V end lost 7 bases, the J end lost 5 bases, and 11 bases lay between the germline ends. Germline values: CDR1 LNHDA, CDR2 SQIVND (reference sequence). This CDR3 spans 12 amino acids. In DNA form, the CDR3 reads TGTGCCAGTATGCCCAGGGCGACTGAAGCTTTCTTT. Translating gives CASMPRATEAFF. Variable domain in full (rest from reference TRBV19 and TRBJ1-1): DGGITQSPKYLFRKEGQNVTLSCEQNLNHDAMYWYRQDPGQGLRLIYYSQIVNDFQKGDIAEGYSVSREKKESFPLTVTSAQKNPTAFYLCASMPRATEAFFGQGTRLTVV.

This clonotype was detected many times. J is TRBJ2-7 and V is TRBV29-1, with 7 bases matching TRBD1. The V gene end was trimmed by 7 bases and the J gene end by 4 bases; junction bases not matched to a gene: 4. Germline V gene lookup returns CDR1 SQVTM and CDR2 ANQGSEA. The CDR3 has 11 residues. In DNA form, the CDR3 reads TGCAGCGCAGGGACAGCGTACGAGCAGTACTTC. This gives the protein CSAGTAYEQYF.

The chain employs TRBV7-3 and TRBJ1-1; D may be TRBD1 (6 bases). CDR1 and CDR2 from the germline V gene are SGHTA and FQGTGA. This CDR3 spans 14 amino acids. Deletions cut 3 bases from V and 4 bases from J, with 12 bases between. In nucleotides, the CDR3 is TGTGCCAGCAGCTTGCAGGGGCGGGTCACTGAAGCTTTCTTT. Protein sequence: CASSLQGRVTEAFF.

This chain connects TRBV20-1 to TRBJ2-7, with TRBD2 matching 9 bases. This CDR3 contains 14 residues. With V trimmed by 2 bases and J by 6 bases, 8 bases remained unmatched. The germline V gene encodes CDR1 DFQATT and CDR2 SNEGSKA (reference sequence). The CDR3, as DNA: TGCAGTGCTAGATTTGGAGGGACTAGCCCCGAGCAGTACTTC. This codes for CSARFGGTSPEQYF.

The chain couples TRBV24-1 to TRBJ2-2; D gene unclear. Germline-derived CDR1 and CDR2 are KGHDR and SFDVKD. The CDR3 consists of 14 residues. With 1 base removed from V and 5 bases from J, the gap between germline ends came to 7 bases. CDR3 sequence reads: CATSDLSDTGELFF. CDR3 in DNA: TGTGCCACCAGTGATTTATCAGATACCGGGGAGCTGTTTTTT.

This clonotype came up many times. The chain has TRBV9 and TRBJ2-5; D unresolved. The CDR3 runs to 13 residues. V shed 3 bases and J shed 1 base, with 7 bases lying between them. Germline V gene lookup returns CDR1 SGDLS and CDR2 YYNGEE. The CDR3 is CASSAKTQETQYF. The CDR3 DNA follows: TGTGCCAGCAGCGCCAAGACCCAAGAGACCCAGTACTTC.

This clonotype was seen only a few times. V is TRBV6-2 or TRBV6-3 and J is TRBJ1-5, with a weak D call TRBD1 (6 bases). There are 19 residues in the CDR3. V was pared by 2 bases and J by 0 bases, with 20 bases between. CDR1 MNHEY and CDR2 SVGEGT come from the germline V gene. CDR3 amino acids: CASSYQLVQGPYSNQPQHF. CDR3 DNA: TGTGCCAGCAGTTACCAACTCGTTCAGGGGCCCTATAGCAATCAGCCCCAGCATTTT.

This chain joins TRBV18 and TRBJ1-1; the D gene is possibly TRBD1 (5 bases). The germline CDR1 and CDR2 sequences are KGHSH and LQKENI. The CDR3 spans 15 residues. V was shortened by 3 bases and J by 3 bases, with 14 bases between the two germline ends. The CDR3 nucleotides are TGTGCCAGCTCACCTATCAGGGCGAGGGACACTGAAGCTTTCTTT. Its protein is CASSPIRARDTEAFF.

The genes are TRBV29-1 and TRBJ1-6; TRBD1 agrees at 11 bases. J was trimmed by 9 bases and V by 7 bases; bases with no gene match: 8. This CDR3 comprises 14 residues. Germline V CDR1 and CDR2: SQVTM, ANQGSEA. CDR3: CSATGQGAGSPLHF. The CDR3 DNA reads TGCAGCGCCACCGGACAGGGGGCAGGTTCACCCCTCCACTTT.

The rearrangement links TRBV18 to TRBJ1-4; no clear D gene. The CDR3 covers 15 residues. Germline CDR1 reads KGHSH; CDR2 reads LQKENI. The ends were cut back, 1 base at V and 5 bases at J, with 11 bases in the middle. The CDR3 reads CASSPQAEENEKLFF. The CDR3 DNA follows: TGTGCCAGCTCACCACAGGCGGAAGAGAATGAAAAACTGTTTTTT. Variable domain in full (rest from reference TRBV18 and TRBJ1-4): NAGVMQNPRHLVRRRGQEARLRCSPMKGHSHVYWYRQLPEEGLKFMVYLQKENIIDESGMPKERFSAEFPKEGPSILRIQQVVRGDSAAYFCASSPQAEENEKLFFGSGTQLSVL.

This clonotype has more than one count but fewer than ten. The CDR3 reads CASSPPFWAGTYEQYF. CDR3 nucleotide sequence: TGTGCCAGCAGCCCCCCATTCTGGGCGGGAACCTACGAGCAGTACTTC. V usage is TRBV7-9 and J usage is TRBJ2-7, with a weak D call TRBD2 (6 bases). V lost 5 bases and J lost 2, with 19 bases in between. The CDR3 is 16 amino acids. The germline V gene encodes CDR1 SEHNR and CDR2 FQNEAQ (reference sequence).